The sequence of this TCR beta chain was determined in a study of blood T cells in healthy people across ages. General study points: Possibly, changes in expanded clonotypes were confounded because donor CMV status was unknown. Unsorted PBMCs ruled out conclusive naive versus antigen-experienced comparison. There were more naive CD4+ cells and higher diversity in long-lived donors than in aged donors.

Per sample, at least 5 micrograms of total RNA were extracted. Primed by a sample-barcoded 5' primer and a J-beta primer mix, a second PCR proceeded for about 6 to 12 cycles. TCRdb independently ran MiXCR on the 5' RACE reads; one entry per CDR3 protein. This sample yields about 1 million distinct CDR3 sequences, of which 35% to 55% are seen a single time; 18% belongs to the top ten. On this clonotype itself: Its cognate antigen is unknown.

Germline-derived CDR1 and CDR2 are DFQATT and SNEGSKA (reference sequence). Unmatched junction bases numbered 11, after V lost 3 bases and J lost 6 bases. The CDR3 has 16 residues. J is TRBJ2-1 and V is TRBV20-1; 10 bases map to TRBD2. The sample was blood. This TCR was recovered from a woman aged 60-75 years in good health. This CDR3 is CSASLWGLAGGNEQFF. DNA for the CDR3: TGCAGTGCTAGTCTGTGGGGCTTAGCGGGGGGCAATGAGCAGTTCTTC.